This T cell receptor (beta chain) derives from a study of T cells in Graves' hyperthyroidism and ophthalmopathy. The investigators amplified TCR beta CDR3 regions from RNA transcripts. TCR CDR3 regions were first amplified by RT-PCR with HTBI primers. One entry per CDR3 protein, called by TCRdb with MiXCR from the multiplex PCR reads. The sample includes fewer than 600,000 distinct CDR3 sequences, 14% of them seen just once. Study conclusions and caveats: Among clonotypes expanded in thyroid above 0.001, most were also found in blood. Ophthalmopathy stood apart from stable hyperthyroidism in a 13 V-J model.

With regard to this clonotype: What it binds is not known.

The CDR3 sequence is 13 residues long. V lost 0 bases to trimming and J lost 9 bases, with 10 bases between them. In germline, CDR1 is SGHRS, CDR2 YFSETQ. Patients counted as stable if ophthalmopathy did not develop within 18 months. In patients aged 18 to 65, hyperthyroidism was newly diagnosed, with duration under 2 months. The receptor's source is a woman between 18 and 29 years old with Graves' hyperthyroidism. This chain joins TRBV5-1 and TRBJ2-1; no clear D gene. Sequencing was done on a sample of blood. CDR3: CASSLVPDGEQFF. The CDR3 coding sequence is TGCGCCAGCAGCTTGGTCCCAGACGGTGAGCAGTTCTTC.